This is a list of T cell receptor beta chains from one sample in a study of T cell responses to AZD1222 COVID-19 vaccine. The protocol was immunoSEQ multiplex PCR, while the TCRdb copy is restricted to in-frame clones and leaves out a portion. The table includes about 110,000 clones, 70% to 90% detected once. The source material was peripheral blood, sampled 28 days after the second AZD1222 dose. All receptors come from an adult who received the AZD1222 COVID-19 vaccine. CDR3s include the opening cysteine and the closing phenylalanine or tryptophan. The D gene is left open where the match is weak. Rows give clone size only sometimes, using once, few, many, or a class for an expanded clone.

v_gene	j_gene	d_gene	abundance	CDR3nt	CDR3aa
TRBV7-9	TRBJ2-1	NA	NA	TGTGCCAGCAGCTTAGTCTGGGAGTATGAGCAGTTCTTC	CASSLVWEYEQFF
TRBV4-1	TRBJ1-2	NA	NA	TGCGCCAGCAGCCAGACAACAGGAAATCCCTCTAACTATGGCTACACCTTC	CASSQTTGNPSNYGYTF
TRBV27	TRBJ2-7	NA	NA	TGTGCCAGCAGGGACTCTGGGCGCTACGAGCAGTACTTC	CASRDSGRYEQYF
TRBV3-1/TRBV3-2	TRBJ1-2	NA	NA	TGTGCCAGCAGCCCCATTCGAAACAGGGTACACTATGGCTACACCTTC	CASSPIRNRVHYGYTF
TRBV6-2/TRBV6-3	TRBJ1-2	NA	NA	TGTGCCAGCAGCTATGAGGGGGAGATATACTATGGCTACACCTTC	CASSYEGEIYYGYTF
TRBV6-1	TRBJ2-6	NA	NA	TGTGCCAGCAGTGGACAGGACGGCTCTGGGGCCAACGTCCTGACTTTC	CASSGQDGSGANVLTF
TRBV9	TRBJ2-1	NA	NA	TGTGCCAGCAGCGTAGGGGAGACAGCAGCCAATGAGCAGTTCTTC	CASSVGETAANEQFF
TRBV3-1/TRBV3-2	TRBJ2-7	NA	NA	TGTGCCAGCAGCCAAGTCGGGACCGCCTACGAGCAGTACTTC	CASSQVGTAYEQYF
TRBV11-2	TRBJ1-5	NA	few	TGTGCCAGCAGCTTAGATTTACAGGGAGGGCCCCAGCATTTT	CASSLDLQGGPQHF
TRBV30	TRBJ2-7	TRBD1	once	TGTGCCTGGAGTCGCTTGACAGGGCTCTCCTACGAGCAGTACTTC	CAWSRLTGLSYEQYF
TRBV18	TRBJ1-1	NA	NA	TGTGCCAGCTCAGATTGGGACTTTTCGGCTGAAGCTTTCTTT	CASSDWDFSAEAFF
TRBV12-5	TRBJ2-1	NA	NA	TGTGCTAGTGGTTTGGTAGGTAGTGGGGGGTTAGCCTACAATGAGCAGTTCTTC	CASGLVGSGGLAYNEQFF
TRBV6-2/TRBV6-3	TRBJ2-5	TRBD2	NA	TGTGCCAGCAGTTACCTGGCGGGAGCAGAGACCCAGTACTTC	CASSYLAGAETQYF
TRBV3-1/TRBV3-2	TRBJ1-2	TRBD1	NA	TGTGCCAGCAGCTCTCCGGGACAGGGGGCACATGGCTACACCTTC	CASSSPGQGAHGYTF
TRBV5-1	TRBJ2-2	NA	NA	TGCGCCAGCAGCTTGGAGGCTCAGGGGAACACCGGGGAGCTGTTTTTT	CASSLEAQGNTGELFF
TRBV5-1	TRBJ1-1	NA	NA	TGCGCCAGCAGCTTGGGAGCGGGGACTGAAGCTTTCTTT	CASSLGAGTEAFF
TRBV5-1	TRBJ2-1	NA	once	TGCGCCAGCAGCTACCGCTCAAACAATGAGCAGTTCTTC	CASSYRSNNEQFF
TRBV12-3/TRBV12-4	TRBJ2-1	NA	NA	TGTGCCAGCAGTTTAGGGGTTCATGAGCAGTTCTTC	CASSLGVHEQFF
TRBV5-1	TRBJ2-3	NA	NA	TGCGCCAGCAGCCCCGGGACTAGCACAGATACGCAGTATTTT	CASSPGTSTDTQYF
TRBV15	TRBJ2-1	NA	NA	TGTGCCACCAGCAGAGTGGTGGTGGGAGACTACAATGAGCAGTTCTTC	CATSRVVVGDYNEQFF
TRBV20-1	TRBJ1-2	TRBD1	NA	TGCAGTGCTAGTGTAGGGGGCGCGACTTACTACACCTTC	CSASVGGATYYTF
TRBV28	TRBJ1-4	NA	NA	TGTGCCAGCAGACTAGGGTTCGGCGTTGAAAAACTGTTTTTT	CASRLGFGVEKLFF
TRBV27	TRBJ2-6	TRBD1	NA	TGTGCCAGCAGTTTTGGGACAGCTGGGGCCAACGTCCTGACTTTC	CASSFGTAGANVLTF
TRBV2	TRBJ2-1	NA	NA	TGTGCCAGCAGCGGGGACCTTGGGAATGAGCAGTTCTTC	CASSGDLGNEQFF
TRBV28	TRBJ1-1	NA	NA	TGTGCCAGCAGCTATAAACGGGAGGGGCTATTCACTGAAGCTTTCTTT	CASSYKREGLFTEAFF
TRBV29-1	TRBJ1-4	NA	NA	TGCAGCGTTGAAGATCCCCAACAAAGCGAAAAACTGTTTTTT	CSVEDPQQSEKLFF
TRBV28	TRBJ1-1	NA	NA	TGTGCCAGCAGCACCTATCTGAGGAACACTGAAGCTTTCTTT	CASSTYLRNTEAFF
TRBV5-1	TRBJ2-3	NA	once	TGCGCCAGCAGCTGGCAGGACACAGATACGCAGTATTTT	CASSWQDTDTQYF
TRBV5-1	TRBJ2-3	TRBD2	NA	TGCGCCAGCAGCTTTACCGGGACTAGCGGGAGTTGGACAGATACGCAGTATTTT	CASSFTGTSGSWTDTQYF
TRBV30	TRBJ2-5	NA	NA	TGTGCCTGGAGCTCACGGCGATCAGAAGAGACCCAGTACTTC	CAWSSRRSEETQYF
TRBV4-2	TRBJ1-3	TRBD1	NA	TGTGCCAGCAGCCAAGAGATGAGGACAGGGGGCGGAAACACCATATATTTT	CASSQEMRTGGGNTIYF
TRBV5-1	TRBJ2-7	NA	NA	TGCGCCAGCAGCATACTATCAGACAGCTACGAGCAGTACTTC	CASSILSDSYEQYF
TRBV10-1	TRBJ2-1	TRBD2	NA	TGCGCCAGCGTAGCGGGAGACAATTACAATGAGCAGTTCTTC	CASVAGDNYNEQFF
TRBV24-1	TRBJ2-5	TRBD2	NA	TGTGCCACCAGTGATTTCACCGCGGGAGCGATGGAGACCCAGTACTTC	CATSDFTAGAMETQYF
TRBV7-3	TRBJ2-1	TRBD2	few	TGTGCCAGCAGCCAGTGGACTAGCGGGAGCGATGAGCAGTTCTTC	CASSQWTSGSDEQFF
TRBV12-3/TRBV12-4	TRBJ2-1	NA	NA	TGTGCCAGCAGTCTGGGACTGTACAATGAGCAGTTCTTC	CASSLGLYNEQFF
TRBV9	TRBJ2-7	TRBD2	NA	TGTGCCCCTAACCTGGAGGGGACTAGCTGCTACGAGCAGTACTTC	CAPNLEGTSCYEQYF
TRBV6-1	TRBJ2-3	NA	NA	TGTGCCAGCAGTGAATATGCCCCCAGCACAGATACGCAGTATTTT	CASSEYAPSTDTQYF
TRBV27	TRBJ2-3	NA	once	TGTGCCAGCAGTTTGGGCCGAGTAGATACGCAGTATTTT	CASSLGRVDTQYF
TRBV6-2/TRBV6-3	TRBJ2-7	NA	NA	TGTGCCAGCAGTTACCGGCGGTTAGCTATTTACTACGAGCAGTACTTC	CASSYRRLAIYYEQYF
TRBV4-2	TRBJ2-3	TRBD2	NA	TGTGCCAGCAGCCAAGGGACTAGCGACACAGATACGCAGTATTTT	CASSQGTSDTDTQYF
TRBV10-3	TRBJ1-1	TRBD1	NA	TGTGCCATCAGTGAGCCAAGGTCCGGACAGGGTGTGAACACTGAAGCTTTCTTT	CAISEPRSGQGVNTEAFF
TRBV30	TRBJ1-6	NA	NA	TGTGCCTGGAGTAGTTCGGGAAGGTTTTCACCCCTCCACTTT	CAWSSSGRFSPLHF
TRBV30	TRBJ2-7	NA	NA	TGTGCCTGGAGTTCAGGGTTCGGCGAGCAGTACTTC	CAWSSGFGEQYF
TRBV5-1	TRBJ2-1	TRBD2	NA	TGCGCCAGCAGCTTTGGGACTAGCGGGAGTAATGAGCAGTTCTTC	CASSFGTSGSNEQFF
TRBV7-3	TRBJ2-7	NA	NA	TGTGCCAGCAGCTTGGCCGGACCGTCCTACGAGCAGTACTTC	CASSLAGPSYEQYF
TRBV28	TRBJ1-3	TRBD1	NA	TGTGCCAGCAGTTCCGGACAGGGTAGTGGAAACACCATATATTTT	CASSSGQGSGNTIYF
TRBV15	TRBJ1-1	TRBD1	NA	TGTGCCACCAGCAAGGGGGCCCTGAACACTGAAGCTTTCTTT	CATSKGALNTEAFF
TRBV18	TRBJ1-1	NA	NA	TGTGCCAGTTCCCGGACGGTGAACACTGAAGCTTTCTTT	CASSRTVNTEAFF
TRBV7-3	TRBJ1-6	NA	NA	TGTGCCAGCAGCTTCGCAGGCCAACGGGTGGATTCACCCCTCCACTTT	CASSFAGQRVDSPLHF
TRBV7-3	TRBJ1-1	TRBD1	NA	TGTGCCAGCAGCTTGGGACAGGGGGTTGAAGCTTTCTTT	CASSLGQGVEAFF